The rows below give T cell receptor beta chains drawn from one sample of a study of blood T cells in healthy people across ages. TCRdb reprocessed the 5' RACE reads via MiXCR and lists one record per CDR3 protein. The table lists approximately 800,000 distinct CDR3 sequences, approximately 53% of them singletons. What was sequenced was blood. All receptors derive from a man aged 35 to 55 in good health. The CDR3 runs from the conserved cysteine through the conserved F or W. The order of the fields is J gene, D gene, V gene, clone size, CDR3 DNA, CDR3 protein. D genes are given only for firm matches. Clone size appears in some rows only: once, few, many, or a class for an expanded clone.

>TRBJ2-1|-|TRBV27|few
TGTGCCAGCGCTGTAAGGGGGGGAATTAATGAGCAGTTCTTC
CASAVRGGINEQFF
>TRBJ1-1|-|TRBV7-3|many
TGTGCCAGCAGTAACGGCCTGAACACTGAAGCTTTCTTT
CASSNGLNTEAFF
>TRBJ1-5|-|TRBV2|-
TGTGCCAGCCGAAAAGGGGGGCAGGGGAGTCAGCCCCAGCATTTT
CASRKGGQGSQPQHF
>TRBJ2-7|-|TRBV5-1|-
TGCGCCAGCAGCGAGGACCTTTCGAGCTCCTACGAGCAGTACTTC
CASSEDLSSSYEQYF
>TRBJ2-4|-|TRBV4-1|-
TGCGCCAGCAGCCAAGATCGATTGGGGTGGGAGCAGTACTTC
CASSQDRLGWEQYF
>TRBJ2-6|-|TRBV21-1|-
-
CASSKWGTGSGANVLTF
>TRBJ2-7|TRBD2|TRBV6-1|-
TGTGCCAGCAGTGTAAGCGGGAGGGCCCACGAGCAGTACTTC
CASSVSGRAHEQYF
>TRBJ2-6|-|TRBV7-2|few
TGTGCCAGCAACTTAAGGGCAGGGCGCTCTGGGGCCAACGTCCTGACTTTC
CASNLRAGRSGANVLTF
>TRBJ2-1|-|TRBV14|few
TGTGCCAGCAGCCAATCAGGGGCGCGGCCCTACAATGAGCAGTTCTTC
CASSQSGARPYNEQFF
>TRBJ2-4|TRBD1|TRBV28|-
TGTGCCAGCAGTTCGACAGGGCTAGCCAAAAACATTCAGTACTTC
CASSSTGLAKNIQYF
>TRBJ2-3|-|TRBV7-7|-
TGTGCTAGCAGCTCATCCCCCGGTGATACGCAGTATTTT
CASSSSPGDTQYF
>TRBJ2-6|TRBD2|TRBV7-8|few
TGTGCCAGCAGCCCTCGGGGGGGGGCAGGATTCACTGGGGCCAACGTCCTGACTTTC
CASSPRGGAGFTGANVLTF
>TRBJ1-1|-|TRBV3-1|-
TGTGCCAGCAGCCAAGCAGGGCGGTTTGGGCACACTGAAGCTTTCTTT
CASSQAGRFGHTEAFF
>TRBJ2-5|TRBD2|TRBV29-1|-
TGCAGCGGATGTTTGGGACTAGCGGGAATTCAAGAGACCCAGTACTTC
CSGCLGLAGIQETQYF
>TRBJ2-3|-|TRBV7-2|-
TGTGCCAGCAGCCTCCTCGGGATTAGCTTCAGGTCTGATGATACGCAGTATTTT
CASSLLGISFRSDDTQYF
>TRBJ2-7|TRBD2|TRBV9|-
TGTGCCAGCAGCGTAGCGGCTAGCGGCTACATCTACGAGCAGTACTTC
CASSVAASGYIYEQYF
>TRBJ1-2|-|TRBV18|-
TGTGCCAGCTCACCGTCGACAGAGGCCTATGGCTACACCTTC
CASSPSTEAYGYTF
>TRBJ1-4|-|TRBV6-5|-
TGTGCCAGCAGTTACTCGGTCCGGGGAAAGACTAATGAAAAACTGTTTTTT
CASSYSVRGKTNEKLFF
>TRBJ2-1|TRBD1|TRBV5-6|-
TGTGCCAGCAGCTTGCCCCGACAGGGTCCCCCCTACAATGAGCAGTTCTTC
CASSLPRQGPPYNEQFF
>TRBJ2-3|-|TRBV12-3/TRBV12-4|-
TGTGCCAGCAGTTTATGGGGGGGGCCCTCAGATACGCAGTATTTT
CASSLWGGPSDTQYF
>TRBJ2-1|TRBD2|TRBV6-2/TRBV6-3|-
TGTGCCAGCAGTTACTCCGCGGGACTAGCGGTCAATGAGCAGTTCTTC
CASSYSAGLAVNEQFF
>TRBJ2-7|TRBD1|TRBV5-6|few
TGTGCCAGCAGCTCGGACAGGTTTAAGCTCGAGCAGTACTTC
CASSSDRFKLEQYF
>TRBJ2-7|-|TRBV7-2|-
TGTGCCAGCAGCAACGACTGGTACGAGCAGTACTTC
CASSNDWYEQYF
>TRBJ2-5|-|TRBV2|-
TGTGCCAGCAGTGGATACTTGGGAGAGACCCAGTACTTC
CASSGYLGETQYF
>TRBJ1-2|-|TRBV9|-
TGTGCCAGCAGCGTAGGACCGGGGAATGGCTACACCTTC
CASSVGPGNGYTF
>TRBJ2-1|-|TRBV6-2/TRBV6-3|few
TGTGCCAGCCGGGGACTGAGATACAATGAGCAGTTCTTC
CASRGLRYNEQFF
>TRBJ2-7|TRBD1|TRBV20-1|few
TGCAGTGCTACCCGGGACAGGGACCTTCCCGAGCAGTACTTC
CSATRDRDLPEQYF
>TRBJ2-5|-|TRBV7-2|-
TGTGCCAGCACCCGTGACTTAGGAGAGACCCAGTACTTC
CASTRDLGETQYF
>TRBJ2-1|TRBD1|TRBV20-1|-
TGCAGTGCTATGAGCGGACAGGGTTACAATGAGCAGTTCTTC
CSAMSGQGYNEQFF
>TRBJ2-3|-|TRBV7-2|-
TGTGCCAGCAGCCCCCGGGACTCTGGCACAGATACGCAGTATTTT
CASSPRDSGTDTQYF
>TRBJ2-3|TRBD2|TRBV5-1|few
TGCGCCAGCAGCTTGAGCCTAGCGGGAGCCTCTAGCACAGATACGCAGTATTTT
CASSLSLAGASSTDTQYF
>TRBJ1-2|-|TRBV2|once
TGTGCCAGAAGAACAGGCGCTGATGGCTACACCTTC
CARRTGADGYTF
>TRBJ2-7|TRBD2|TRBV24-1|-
TGTGCCACCAGTGCCGAAGCGGGAAACGAGCAGTACTTC
CATSAEAGNEQYF